The clone carrying this T cell receptor (beta chain) has a single count. The target antigen is unknown. MiXCR, run by TCRdb on the reads, gives a single entry per CDR3 protein. The data contain approximately 630,000 distinct CDR3 sequences, 20% to 25% of them singletons. V dropped 0 bases and J dropped 2 bases, with 8 bases sitting between them. Germline-derived CDR1 and CDR2 are SGDLS and YYNGEE. This CDR3 spans 14 amino acids. The record originates from a study of T cell repertoires in cytomegalovirus infection. Overall study: Public TCR beta signatures were indicative of both CMV infection and a matching HLA type.

Findings of the study overall: Carriage of CMV together with the relevant HLA was identifiable through cumulative public TCR beta family frequency.

This clonotype originated in a human donor in good health (CMV status not recorded). Some clones in this sample may be carry-over from other donors' samples. The V call is TRBV9, the J call TRBJ1-1; the D is unclear. Sequencing was performed on CD8+ T cells from PBMCs. CDR3 protein: CASSVGADNTEAFF. In nucleotides, the CDR3 is TGTGCCAGCAGCGTAGGGGCAGACAACACTGAAGCTTTCTTT.